Presented here are 13 T cell receptor beta chains from one specimen sequenced in a study of shared clonotypes between healthy human individuals. Only in-frame clones appear in the TCRdb table, and some are missing; sequencing was by immunoSEQ multiplex PCR. The sample comprises 550,000 to 600,000 clones, roughly 98% of which are singletons, and 0.3% to 0.35% rests with the top ten. CD45RO-negative, CCR7-positively selected cells formed the naive CD8 fraction, excluding terminally differentiated effector memory CD45RA+ cells. Input material: naive CD8+ T cells sorted from blood. These receptors originate from a man aged 25-40 years in good health.

J is TRBJ2-7 and V is TRBV7-8; weak D call: TRBD2 (6 bases). Germline CDR1 and CDR2: SGHVS and FQNEAQ. Trimming cost V 4 bases and J 4 bases, with 11 bases left between them. The CDR3 loop spans 13 amino acids. The CDR3: CASSSGLSYEQYF. The DNA for the CDR3 is TGTGCCAGCAGCTCGGGACTTAGTTACGAGCAGTACTTC.

V usage is TRBV27 and J usage is TRBJ2-3, with unresolved D. Trimming took off 2 bases at V and 0 bases at J, with 6 bases between the two ends. CDR3 size: 14 residues. CDR1 is MNHEY and CDR2 is SMNVEV in the germline V gene (reference sequence). The CDR3 is CASSLTESTDTQYF. The CDR3 region has the DNA TGTGCCAGCAGTTTAACTGAGAGCACAGATACGCAGTATTTT.

Of note for this clone: Different DNA sequences within this sample yield the same CDR3. The rearrangement joins TRBV5-6 to TRBJ1-5, with D perhaps matching TRBD1 (5 bases). This CDR3 is 14 amino acids long. Looked up from germline, CDR1 is SGHDT and CDR2 is YYEEEE. Trimming removed 1 base at V and 1 base at J, with 6 bases between. CDR3 residues: CASSLWGSNQPQHF. The CDR3 nucleotides read TGTGCCAGCAGCTTGTGGGGCAGCAATCAGCCCCAGCATTTT. Filled out from reference TRBV5-6 and TRBJ1-5, the complete variable domain reads DAGVTQSPTHLIKTRGQQVTLRCSPKSGHDTVSWYQQALGQGPQFIFQYYEEEERQRGNFPDRFSGHQFPNYSSELNVNALLLGDSALYLCASSLWGSNQPQHFGDGTRLSIL.

The chain combines TRBV9 with TRBJ2-4; the match to TRBD1 covers 9 bases. The CDR3 contains 16 residues. Germline V gene sequence: CDR1 SGDLS, CDR2 YYNGEE. Trimming cost V 4 bases and J 8 bases; bases outside gene matches: 13. Here the CDR3 DNA reads TGTGCCAGCAGCCACGGCGACCGGGACAGGGCGGACATTCAGTACTTC. The encoded protein is CASSHGDRDRADIQYF. Supplemented by reference TRBV9 and TRBJ2-4, the full variable domain reads DSGVTQTPKHLITATGQRVTLRCSPRSGDLSVYWYQQSLDQGLQFLIQYYNGEERAKGNILERFSAQQFPDLHSELNLSSLELGDSALYFCASSHGDRDRADIQYFGAGTRLSVL.

This chain connects TRBV27 to TRBJ2-1; 8 nucleotides agree with TRBD2. The germline V gene has CDR1 MNHEY and CDR2 SMNVEV (reference sequence). The CDR3 consists of 15 residues. The V gene end was trimmed by 7 bases and the J gene end by 3 bases; junction bases not matched to a gene: 8. CDR3 residues: CASTSGLEYYNEQFF. CDR3 DNA sequence: TGTGCCAGCACCTCGGGACTAGAATACTACAATGAGCAGTTCTTC.

V gene TRBV27 combines with J gene TRBJ2-1, with TRBD2 identical over 14 bases. Losses at the gene ends were 3 bases for V and 4 bases for J; bases not matched to a gene: 2. The CDR3 runs 16 residues. Germline CDR1 and CDR2: MNHEY and SMNVEV (reference sequence). The CDR3: CASSLGLAGAYNEQFF. In DNA, the CDR3 is TGTGCCAGCAGTTTGGGACTAGCGGGAGCATACAATGAGCAGTTCTTC.

This chain links TRBV28 with TRBJ2-7; D is ambiguous. This CDR3 is 10 amino acids long. The germline CDR1 and CDR2 sequences are MDHEN and SYDVKM. The germline V and J ends were trimmed by 7 bases and 5 bases, with 6 bases remaining between them. The CDR3 sequence: CASMANEQYF. DNA of the CDR3: TGTGCCAGCATGGCAAACGAGCAGTACTTC.

This clone was counted once. The chain links TRBV7-9 to TRBJ1-4; D not resolved. The CDR3 extends over 13 amino acids. The germline V gene has CDR1 SEHNR and CDR2 FQNEAQ (reference sequence). The V gene lost 6 bases and the J gene lost 0 bases, with 5 bases spanning the gap. The CDR3 reads CASSQSTNEKLFF. The CDR3 region has the DNA TGTGCCAGCAGTCAATCAACTAATGAAAAACTGTTTTTT. Supplemented by reference TRBV7-9 and TRBJ1-4, the full variable domain reads DTGVSQNPRHKITKRGQNVTFRCDPISEHNRLYWYRQTLGQGPEFLTYFQNEAQLEKSRLLSDRFSAERPKGSFSTLEIQRTEQGDSAMYLCASSQSTNEKLFFGSGTQLSVL.

This chain joins TRBV5-4 and TRBJ2-7; D is perhaps TRBD2 (6 bases). Germline V gene data show CDR1 as SGHNT and CDR2 as YYREEE (reference sequence). This CDR3 is 14 amino acids long. V lost 0 bases to trimming and J lost 0 bases, with 7 bases between them. The CDR3 nucleotides are TGTGCCAGCAGCTTGGGGACTACCTCCTACGAGCAGTACTTC. Its translation: CASSLGTTSYEQYF.

V usage is TRBV7-8 and J usage is TRBJ2-7; D might be TRBD2 (5 bases). Germline CDR1 and CDR2: SGHVS and FQNEAQ. The ends were cut back, 5 bases at V and 1 base at J, with 15 bases in the middle. The CDR3 length is 15 residues. In DNA, the CDR3 is TGTGCCAGCAGCACCCTCTCGGGGATGTCCTACGAGCAGTACTTC. It specifies CASSTLSGMSYEQYF.

The V call is TRBV5-1, the J call TRBJ2-5; 11 nucleotides align to TRBD2. This CDR3 has 17 residues. J was trimmed by 2 bases and V by 4 bases; bases with no gene match: 10. Germline loops: CDR1 SGHRS, CDR2 YFSETQ. CDR3 residues: CASSPRTSGRLQETQYF. CDR3 in DNA: TGCGCCAGCAGCCCGAGGACTAGCGGGCGGCTACAAGAGACCCAGTACTTC.

The rearrangement uses TRBV5-6 and TRBJ2-7; a possible D gene is TRBD1 (6 bases). This CDR3 region has 16 residues. Germline assignment: CDR1 SGHDT and CDR2 YYEEEE. V was pared by 3 bases and J by 1 base, with 17 bases between. CDR3 nucleotide sequence: TGTGCCAGCAGCTCCCCCCACAGAACAGGGTCCTACGAGCAGTACTTC. Protein: CASSSPHRTGSYEQYF.

The gene calls are TRBV7-2 and TRBJ2-7, with D unclear. The V gene lost 2 bases and the J gene lost 2 bases, with 7 bases spanning the gap. This CDR3 has 13 residues. Germline V lookup: CDR1 SGHTA, CDR2 FQGNSA. The CDR3, as DNA: TGTGCCAGCAGCTTAAGCGTACCCTACGAGCAGTACTTC. Translating gives CASSLSVPYEQYF.